This T cell receptor (beta chain) was identified during a study of early T cells in non-severe SARS-CoV-2 infection. Turning to the study itself: Bulk RNA taken from unsorted whole blood was sequenced, leaving chains unpaired. Findings and limits, study-wide: VDJdb matching, biased toward anti-spike CD8 responses, missed private and CD4 specificities.

Unique molecular identifier tags were affixed to discrete cDNA molecules. TCRdb redid the calling of the 5' RACE reads with MiXCR, one entry per CDR3 protein. This sample yields about 72,000 distinct CDR3 sequences, of which 10% are seen a single time; around 8% belongs to the top ten. The CDR3 extends over 12 amino acids. Germline-derived CDR1 and CDR2 are LNHDA and SQIVND (reference sequence). The germline V and J ends were trimmed by 7 bases and 4 bases, with 10 bases remaining between them. In its sample, this clonotype was seen many times. Its target is not known. The source is an adult who was a healthcare worker with PCR-confirmed SARS-CoV-2 infection or an uninfected control (not recorded which). This chain links TRBV19 with TRBJ1-2; D is possibly TRBD1 (5 bases). Sequences were derived from whole blood, sampled at baseline. The chain's CDR3 is CASTREAYGYTF. In nucleotides, the CDR3 is TGTGCCAGTACCAGGGAAGCCTATGGCTACACCTTC.